The rows below give T cell receptor beta chains drawn from one sample of a study of T cell repertoires in cytomegalovirus infection. Antigen specificity for these receptors is unknown. TCRdb analysed the reads with MiXCR anew, one entry per CDR3 protein. The sample has hundreds of thousands of distinct CDR3 sequences; approximately 32% are singletons. The sample here was cultured CD8+ T cells from PBMCs, taken from culture after CMV antigen stimulation. All receptors derive from a human donor in good health (CMV status not recorded). Some clones in this sample may be carry-over from other donors' samples. CDR3s include the opening cysteine and the closing phenylalanine or tryptophan. D genes are given only for firm matches. The size of a clone is reported for some rows only, either as once, few or many, or as a class for expanded clones.

CDR3nt	CDR3aa	d_gene	j_gene	abundance	v_gene
TGTGCCAGTTTAAACCGGGACAGAAACTATGGCTACACCTTC	CASLNRDRNYGYTF	TRBD1	TRBJ1-2	.	TRBV19
TGTGCCAGCAGCCACGGTCCCGGGGAGCTGTTTTTT	CASSHGPGELFF	.	TRBJ2-2	many	TRBV7-9
TGTGCCAGCTCCGCGGGAAATGGCTACACCTTC	CASSAGNGYTF	.	TRBJ1-2	many	TRBV6-1
TGTGCCAGCAGTTTTCCCGGGGGCAGAGAGACCCAGTACTTC	CASSFPGGRETQYF	.	TRBJ2-5	few	TRBV12-3/TRBV12-4
TGTGCCGTCCTAGGACTAGCGGGGGATCGGCCAGATACGCAGTATTTT	CAVLGLAGDRPDTQYF	TRBD2	TRBJ2-3	.	TRBV10-3
TGTGCCAGCCAGGAGACAGTCCATAGGGATCCTAACTATGGCTACACCTTC	CASQETVHRDPNYGYTF	.	TRBJ1-2	many	TRBV6-1
TGTGCCAGTAGTATCCGGGGGACAGCTAATTCACCCCTCCACTTT	CASSIRGTANSPLHF	TRBD1	TRBJ1-6	.	TRBV19
TGTGCCAGCAGCGTAGGTGGGGCTAACTATGGCTACACCTTC	CASSVGGANYGYTF	.	TRBJ1-2	.	TRBV9
TGTGCCAGCAGCCCCTATACCGACAGGGTCGACGAGCAGTACTTC	CASSPYTDRVDEQYF	TRBD1	TRBJ2-7	many	TRBV7-8
TGTGCCAGCAGCCCCTTCCCGGACACCGGGGAGCTGTTTTTT	CASSPFPDTGELFF	.	TRBJ2-2	.	TRBV7-9
TGTGCCAGCAGCTTACTTGACTACTCCTACAATGAGCAGTTCTTC	CASSLLDYSYNEQFF	.	TRBJ2-1	.	TRBV11-1
TGTGCCATCAGTGGGGCTAGCGGACCTACCCCCACAGATACGCAGTATTTT	CAISGASGPTPTDTQYF	TRBD2	TRBJ2-3	few	TRBV10-3
TGTGCCAGCAGTCCTCCTTTCGTGAAGCGCACAGATACGCAGTATTTT	CASSPPFVKRTDTQYF	.	TRBJ2-3	few	TRBV28
TGTGCCAGCAGCGAGCCTACGGGGGTGAGAGATACGCAGTATTTT	CASSEPTGVRDTQYF	.	TRBJ2-3	.	TRBV7-4
TGTGCCGTCGGAGGCACCGGGGAGCTGTTTTTT	CAVGGTGELFF	.	TRBJ2-2	.	TRBV10-3
TGCGCCAGCAGCCAAGGGGAGGTCCGGCAAGAGACCCAGTACTTC	CASSQGEVRQETQYF	.	TRBJ2-5	few	TRBV4-1
TGTGCCAGCATTGACTCCTACAATGAGCAGTTCTTC	CASIDSYNEQFF	.	TRBJ2-1	.	TRBV6-2/TRBV6-3
TGTGCCAGCAGCGGACAGGGGCGCTCTAACTATGGCTACACCTTC	CASSGQGRSNYGYTF	TRBD1	TRBJ1-2	many	TRBV7-9
TGTGCCAGCAGTCGGGACGAATGGTGGGATACGCAGTATTTT	CASSRDEWWDTQYF	.	TRBJ2-3	few	TRBV6-1
TGTGCCATCAGTGACCCTGGGACAGGAATAAACACCATATATTTT	CAISDPGTGINTIYF	TRBD1	TRBJ1-3	few	TRBV10-3
TGTGCCAGCAGTCCTTGGACAGGGGGCGGCTACACCTTC	CASSPWTGGGYTF	TRBD1	TRBJ1-2	.	TRBV6-2/TRBV6-3
TGTGCCACCACAGGGTATGATGAAAAACTGTTTTTT	CATTGYDEKLFF	.	TRBJ1-4	few	TRBV2
TGCGCCAGCAGCCAGAGACAGGGAACCCCCTACAATGAGCAGTTCTTC	CASSQRQGTPYNEQFF	TRBD1	TRBJ2-1	.	TRBV4-1
TGTGCCAGCAGTTACTCGACAGGGACCGAGTATTTT	CASSYSTGTEYF	TRBD1	TRBJ2-3	.	TRBV6-2/TRBV6-3